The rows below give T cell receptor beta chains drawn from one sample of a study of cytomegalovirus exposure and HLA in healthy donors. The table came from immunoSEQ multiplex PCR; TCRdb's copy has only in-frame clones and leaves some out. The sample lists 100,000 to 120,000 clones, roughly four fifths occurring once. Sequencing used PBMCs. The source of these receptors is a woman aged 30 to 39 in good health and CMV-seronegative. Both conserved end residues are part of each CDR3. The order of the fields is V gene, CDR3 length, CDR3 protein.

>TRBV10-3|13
CAISADSYNEQFF
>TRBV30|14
CAWATGGGGNTIYF
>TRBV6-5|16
CASSYSPGQGAHEQYF
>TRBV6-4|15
CASSDTSGGADTQYF
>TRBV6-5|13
CASSWTGTDKLFF
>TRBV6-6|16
CASSYSSPGQGYEQYF
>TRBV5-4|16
CASSRTGGFSYNEQFF
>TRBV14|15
CASSAGLAGYYEQYF
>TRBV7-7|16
CASSLASSGGGETQYF
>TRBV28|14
CASSRQGGYYEQYF
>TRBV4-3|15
CASSFLAGANNEQFF